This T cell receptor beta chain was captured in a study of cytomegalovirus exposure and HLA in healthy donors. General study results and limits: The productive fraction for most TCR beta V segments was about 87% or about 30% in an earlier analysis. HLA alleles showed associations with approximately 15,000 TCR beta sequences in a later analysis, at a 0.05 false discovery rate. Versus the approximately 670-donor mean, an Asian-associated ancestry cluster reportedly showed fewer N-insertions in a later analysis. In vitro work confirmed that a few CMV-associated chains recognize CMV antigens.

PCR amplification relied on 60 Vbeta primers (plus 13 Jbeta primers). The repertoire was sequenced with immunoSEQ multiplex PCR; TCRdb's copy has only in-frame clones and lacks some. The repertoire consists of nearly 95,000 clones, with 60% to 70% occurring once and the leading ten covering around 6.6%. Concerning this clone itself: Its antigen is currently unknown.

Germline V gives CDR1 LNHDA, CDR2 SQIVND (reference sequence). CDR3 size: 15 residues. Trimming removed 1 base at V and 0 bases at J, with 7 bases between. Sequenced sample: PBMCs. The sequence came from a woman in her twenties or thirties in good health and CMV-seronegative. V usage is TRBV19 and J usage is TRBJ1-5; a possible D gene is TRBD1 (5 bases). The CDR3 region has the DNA TGTGCCAGTAGTATAGGCGGGGGTAGCAATCAGCCCCAGCATTTT. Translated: CASSIGGGSNQPQHF.